Here is one T cell receptor beta chain with its context. This entry is derived from a study of cytomegalovirus exposure and HLA in healthy donors. From germline, CDR1 is SEHNR and CDR2 FQNEAQ (reference sequence). This CDR3 has 14 residues. Trimming shortened V by 4 bases and J by 2 bases, and 11 bases separated the two germline ends. The repertoire was sequenced with immunoSEQ multiplex PCR; TCRdb's copy has only in-frame clones and lacks some. Of roughly 190,000 clones listed, 86% are singletons. The TCR comes from a young woman in good health and CMV-seronegative. Material for sequencing was PBMCs. The J gene is TRBJ1-2, the V gene TRBV7-9; a weak D match, TRBD1 (6 bases). The DNA for the CDR3 is TGTGCCAGCAGCTCGATCGGACAGAACTATGGCTACACCTTC. Protein: CASSSIGQNYGYTF. Complete variable domain (other parts from reference TRBV7-9 and TRBJ1-2): DTGVSQNPRHKITKRGQNVTFRCDPISEHNRLYWYRQTLGQGPEFLTYFQNEAQLEKSRLLSDRFSAERPKGSFSTLEIQRTEQGDSAMYLCASSSIGQNYGYTFGSGTRLTVV.